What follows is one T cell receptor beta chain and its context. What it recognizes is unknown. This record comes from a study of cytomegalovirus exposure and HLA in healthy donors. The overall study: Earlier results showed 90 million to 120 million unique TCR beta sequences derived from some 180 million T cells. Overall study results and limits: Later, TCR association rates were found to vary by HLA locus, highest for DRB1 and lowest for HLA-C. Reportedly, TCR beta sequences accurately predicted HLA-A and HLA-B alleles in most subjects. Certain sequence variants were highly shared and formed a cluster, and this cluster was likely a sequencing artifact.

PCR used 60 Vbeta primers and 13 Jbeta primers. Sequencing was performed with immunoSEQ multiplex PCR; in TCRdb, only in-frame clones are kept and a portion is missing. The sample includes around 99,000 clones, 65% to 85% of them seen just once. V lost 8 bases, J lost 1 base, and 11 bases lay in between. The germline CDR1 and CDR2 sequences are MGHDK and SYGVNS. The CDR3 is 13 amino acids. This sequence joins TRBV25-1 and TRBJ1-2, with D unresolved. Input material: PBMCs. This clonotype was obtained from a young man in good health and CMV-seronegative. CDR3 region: CASSGSFNYGYTF. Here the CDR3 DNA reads TGTGCCAGCTCCGGGTCTTTTAACTATGGCTACACCTTC.